This T cell receptor beta chain was retrieved from a study of response to subunit inactivated influenza vaccine. TCRdb called the RT-PCR reads again in MiXCR, with one record for every CDR3 protein. The sample yields 500,000 to 700,000 distinct CDR3 sequences, roughly 25% seen once. V lost 5 bases to trimming and J lost 9 bases; unmatched junction nucleotides: 6. The CDR3 consists of 15 residues. Germline CDR1 is SGHAT and CDR2 is FQNNGV. Separately, the same data were catalogued under a study of T cells expressing NK-cell markers. In that study: Libraries used 5'RACE template switching adding universal primer site and UMIs. The authors derived TCR beta repertoires from sorted CD3+CD56+NKG2C+, CD3+CD56+NKG2C- and CD3+CD56-NKG2C+ T cells. An anti-gamma-delta TCR antibody restricted sorting to alpha-beta TCR T cells in several experiments. Dominant NKG2C+ clonotype frequencies of roughly 1.0-8% of CD8+ T cells were measured in over 5 donors.

The specimen comprised CD4+ T cells sorted from PBMCs, sampled 11 to 12 days after vaccination. This receptor was obtained from a man between 50 and 59 years old who received an inactivated influenza vaccine. The genes are TRBV11-2 and TRBJ2-1; 14 bases line up with TRBD2. The CDR3 protein is CASSPGLAGAGEQFF. DNA for the CDR3: TGTGCCAGCAGCCCGGGACTAGCGGGAGCGGGTGAGCAGTTCTTC.